This T cell receptor beta chain comes out of a study of identifying expanded T cells in peripheral blood. Overall study findings and caveats: Roughly two-week clone count variance significantly increased as total template count grew. Around 1.2 clones differed between technical replicates, versus 16.4 and 19 over time.

The CDR3 loop spans 15 amino acids. J lost 12 bases, V lost 4 bases, and 10 bases had no gene match. From germline, CDR1 is MDHEN and CDR2 SYDVKM. Profiled with immunoSEQ multiplex PCR; TCRdb holds only in-frame clones, not every one. The table records approximately 80,000 clones, approximately 84% of them present only once. To note about this clone: Its antigen remains unknown.

Healthy donors had no documented immune events, such as infections, while sampled. This TCR was recovered from a person between 18 and 69 years old in good health. Sequences were obtained from blood. V is TRBV28 and J is TRBJ2-1; 12 nucleotides agree with TRBD2. The CDR3 nucleotides are TGTGCCAGCAGTTCACGGACTAGCGGGACGGAAGGGCAGTTCTTC. Protein sequence: CASSSRTSGTEGQFF. Full variable domain (missing parts from reference TRBV28 and TRBJ2-1): DVKVTQSSRYLVKRTGEKVFLECVQDMDHENMFWYRQDPGLGLRLIYFSYDVKMKEKGDIPEGYSVSREKKERFSLILESASTNQTSMYLCASSSRTSGTEGQFFGPGTRLTVL.